This entry concerns a single T cell receptor beta chain. Its antigen is not yet known. No base quality values were provided; no much bigger clone lies one nucleotide off. This sample stems from a study of shared clonotypes between healthy human individuals (dated by TCRdb to 2020 to 2022). Some background on the complete study: The cohort comprised a couple of women and a few men aged 18 to 49 years. For each donor, CD4 naive and CD4 memory were each run on three plates, CD8 naive on two plates, and CD8 memory on one plate. The study deeply sequenced blood TCR repertoires of about 5 healthy adults to estimate repertoire size and the extent of clonotype sharing between individuals. To increase sequencing depth and limit assay-specific biases, different laboratories used diverse techniques to prepare libraries and sequence TCR repertoires. Leukapheresis yielded between about 0.9 and 9.5 billion PBMCs per donor. Here is what the overall study found, with its caveats: Pairwise subsampling led to the expectation that sequencing depth would affect the degree of clonotype sharing among donors. Larger estimated clonotype richness was generally found for naive subsets than for memory subsets. Because the study included a small number of donors, the genetic and exposure-history diversity represented was limited. Sharing across four donors was observed for approximately 4.6% of naive CD4, around 3.5% of naive CD8, about 2.3% of memory CD4, and around 0.42% of memory CD8 clonotypes. Clonotypes shared by all four sorted-subset donors showed higher generation probabilities than non-shared clonotypes. Even with the large sequencing depth, rarefaction of the sorted-subset datasets indicated that sequencing was incomplete. Sampling was restricted to blood, and TCR repertoires in tissues likely differ from the TCR repertoires found in blood.

Donors were healthy HIV-negative adults with no recently reported acute infections or vaccinations. Every donor was a Caucasian adult living in Nashville, Tennessee, USA. CD4+ T cells were enriched by magnetic negative selection, after which naive cells were positively selected on CD45RA and the negative fraction was taken as the memory subset. After blood collection by leukapheresis, PBMCs were isolated using Ficoll-Histopaque density gradient centrifugation and then cryopreserved in the vapor phase of liquid nitrogen. Analytical flow cytometry was used to check the purity and quantity of each magnetically sorted T cell population. Each sorted fraction had its genomic DNA isolated and then quantified by UV absorbance on a Nanodrop 2000c. Between the V and J ends, shortened by 5 bases and 0 bases respectively, the junction contains 12 bases. The CDR3 covers 15 residues, taking in both the cysteine and the phenylalanine. Only the CDR3 region is kept as DNA, spanning 45 bases read in frame from base 1. CDR1 and CDR2 are drawn from the germline V gene: MNHNS, SASEGT.

TCR CDR3 regions were amplified from genomic DNA by multiplex PCR using the deep immunoSEQ assay. Genomic DNA extracted from each cell subset was distributed evenly over all wells of several immunoSEQ 96-well plates, and each plate served as one replicate. For sorted subsets, each replicate PCR was loaded with 150 to 250 ng genomic DNA, equivalent to 30,000 or so T cell genomes. The purified libraries were quantified using a Qubit 3.0 fluorometer, sized with a Bioanalyzer 2100, and then quantified again using the KAPA Library Quantification kit. A separate single-read 150-cycle Illumina NextSeq 550 flow cell was used to sequence each immunoSEQ 96-well plate. In the source study's methods: Because only junctional sequences without quality scores were contained in the immunoSEQ output, filtering matching that applied to full-length reads could not be performed. Sequences were annotated with PyIR, a Python wrapper for IgBLAST v1.9, using IMGT germline references to assign V/J genes and CDR3. Any read was removed if the V/J assignment was weak (E-value above 1e-6), the CDR3 was missing, or the read contained stop codons, out-of-frame junctions, or ambiguous translated residues. V3J clonotypes were defined as sequences sharing the same inferred V gene, J gene, and CDR3 amino acid sequence. To compute the percentage overlap between repertoires, the number of shared unique clonotypes was divided by the size of the smaller repertoire. Richness of each repertoire was evaluated using RTK rarefaction, the Chao1 estimator, and Recon v2.1 estimates of unobserved clonotypes. Generation probabilities were computed with OLGA for all TCRbeta clonotypes obtained by the gDNA method from a handful of donors. TCRdb mirrors the immuneACCESS table, restricted to in-frame sequences. Some clones are absent from its copies; in checked studies, under half trace to an unresolved V gene, and the reason for the others is unknown. The DNA was the basis for D and trimming; V, J and clone size are from that table. Here the sample has approximately 940,000 clones; approximately 80% occur a single time. About 1.5% of the sample lies in the top ten.

The chain is made from TRBV6-1 and TRBJ2-3; the D segment cannot be called with confidence. The sample comprised memory CD4+ T cells sorted from blood. The cell subset or site label, as the study defines it: CD45RA-negative fraction. The clonotype originates from a man aged 18 to 29 in good health. The DNA is as follows: TGTGCCAGCAGTCCGGCGTGGCAGAGCACAGATACGCAGTATTTT. Its product reads: CASSPAWQSTDTQYF.